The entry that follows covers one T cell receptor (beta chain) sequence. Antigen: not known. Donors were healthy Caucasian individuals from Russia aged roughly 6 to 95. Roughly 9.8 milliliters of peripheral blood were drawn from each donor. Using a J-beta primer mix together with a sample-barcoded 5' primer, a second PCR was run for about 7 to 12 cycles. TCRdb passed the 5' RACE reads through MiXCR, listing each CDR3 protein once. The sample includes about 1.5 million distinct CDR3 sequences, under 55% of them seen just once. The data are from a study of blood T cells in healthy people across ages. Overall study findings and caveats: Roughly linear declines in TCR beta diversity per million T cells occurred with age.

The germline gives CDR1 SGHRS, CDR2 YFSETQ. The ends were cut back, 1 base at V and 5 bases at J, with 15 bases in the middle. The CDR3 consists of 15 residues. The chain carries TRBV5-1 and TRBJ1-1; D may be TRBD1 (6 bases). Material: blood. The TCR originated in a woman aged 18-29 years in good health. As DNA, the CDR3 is TGCGCCAGCAGCTTGCAGGGACACGAGGGTACTGAAGCTTTCTTT. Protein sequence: CASSLQGHEGTEAFF.